This T cell receptor (beta chain) came from a study of early stage breast cancer tumors. Study-level information: Of 15 to 20 invasive breast tumors, about a dozen were hormone receptor-positive, HER2-negative. Average read coverage per sample was around 10-fold.

Study outcomes and limitations: Tumors had roughly 2.4-fold higher T cell density and higher clonality than adjacent normal breast tissue.

In regard to this clone: The antigen is unknown.

Profiled with immunoSEQ multiplex PCR; TCRdb holds only in-frame clones, not every one. The sample yields 1,500 to 2,500 clones, 69% seen once. V was shortened by 1 base and J by 8 bases, with 14 bases between the two germline ends. The CDR3 runs to 15 residues. In germline, CDR1 is SGHAT, CDR2 FQNNGV. J is TRBJ1-4 and V is TRBV11-2, with D possibly matching TRBD1 (6 bases). The sequencing input was normal breast tissue next to the tumor. This clonotype was sampled from a person aged 35 to 50 with breast cancer. The CDR3 loop reads CASSLGGGPGEKLFF. CDR3 nucleotide sequence: TGTGCCAGCAGCTTAGGGGGGGGCCCGGGGGAAAAACTGTTTTTT.